This TCR beta chain was sequenced in a study of identical twins. A single record per CDR3 protein comes from TCRdb applying MiXCR to the 5' RACE reads. The sample includes some 300,000 distinct CDR3 sequences, 9% to 15% of them seen just once. The V segment lost 6 bases and the J segment 4 bases; nucleotides outside the gene matches: 10. The V gene's germline CDR1 is MNHEY and CDR2 SMNVEV (reference sequence). The CDR3 sequence is 15 residues long. This sample also belongs to another study, concerning yellow fever vaccine responses in identical twins. Per that study: As reported, the vaccine T cell response of twins seemed partly convergent and partly personalized.

The V call is TRBV27, the J call TRBJ2-7, with 9 bases that match TRBD1. This TCR derives from a young woman in good health. Sequencing used CD8+ T cells sorted from blood. This CDR3 reads CASSHTGTGRYEQYF. The CDR3 nucleotides read TGTGCCAGCAGCCATACCGGGACAGGGAGGTACGAGCAGTACTTC.